Given below is one T cell receptor beta chain in context. It may be a read error: a sequence one base away is much more abundant. Using its own MiXCR run on the reads, TCRdb lists one record per CDR3 protein. The sample contains over 450,000 distinct CDR3 sequences, about 11% of which appear only once. The record originates from a study of T cell repertoires in cytomegalovirus infection. This CDR3 has 13 residues. Trimming left V 7 bases short and J 1 base short, with 11 bases between. Germline-derived CDR1 and CDR2 are SGHDT and YYEEEE. The genes are TRBV5-6 and TRBJ1-2; tentative D call: TRBD1 (6 bases). The TCR comes from a human donor in good health (CMV status not recorded). Some clones in this sample may be carry-over from other donors' samples. The specimen sequenced was PBMCs. The CDR3 sequence is CASHPDSNYGYTF. The CDR3 nucleotides read TGTGCCAGCCACCCGGACAGTAACTATGGCTACACCTTC.